This T cell receptor (beta chain) stems from a study of blood T cell repertoires in COVID-19. Per the original data handling: Scientists estimated how many nucleated cells there were by amplifying reference gene primers. Generated by immunoSEQ multiplex PCR, the TCRdb table keeps only in-frame clones and is missing some. The V and J calls and clone size come from that table; D and trimming were worked out from the DNA. Here the sample spans about 500,000 clones, around 90% being singletons. There are 12 residues in the CDR3. Germline values: CDR1 MGHDK, CDR2 SYGVNS. Trimming removed 3 bases from V and 10 bases from J, with 10 bases in between.

This TCR was recovered from a woman between 50 and 59 years old with COVID-19, enrolled during active disease. V and J are TRBV25-1 and TRBJ2-1; the D gene is possibly TRBD2 (5 bases). The sequenced material came from peripheral blood. The CDR3 reads CASSDPPGEQFF. As DNA, the CDR3 is TGTGCCAGCAGTGACCCGCCGGGGGAGCAGTTCTTC.